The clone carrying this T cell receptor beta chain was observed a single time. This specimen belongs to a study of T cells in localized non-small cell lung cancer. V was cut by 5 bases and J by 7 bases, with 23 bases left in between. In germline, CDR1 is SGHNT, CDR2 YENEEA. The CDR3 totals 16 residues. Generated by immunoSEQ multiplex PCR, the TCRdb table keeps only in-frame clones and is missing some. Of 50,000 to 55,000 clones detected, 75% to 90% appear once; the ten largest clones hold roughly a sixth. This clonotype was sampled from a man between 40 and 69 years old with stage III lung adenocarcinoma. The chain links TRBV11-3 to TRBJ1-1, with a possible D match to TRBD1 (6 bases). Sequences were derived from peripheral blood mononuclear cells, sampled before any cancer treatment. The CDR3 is CASSPDGGLNYLEAFF. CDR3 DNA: TGTGCCAGCAGCCCGGACGGGGGGCTTAACTACCTTGAAGCTTTCTTT.